These 9 T cell receptor beta chains originate from one sample sequenced in a study of CD8 T cells in Susac syndrome. RNA in amounts of roughly 0.45 to 1 ug was reverse transcribed with random hexamers. TCRdb independently ran MiXCR on the immunoSEQ multiplex PCR reads; one entry per CDR3 protein. The sample carries over 95,000 distinct CDR3 sequences, around 90% recorded once. The sequenced sample was CD8+ T cells from PBMCs. The receptor source for this set is a human donor in good health.

The rearrangement uses TRBV4-1 and TRBJ1-2, with D possibly matching TRBD1 (6 bases). V dropped 0 bases and J dropped 5 bases, with 13 bases sitting between them. Germline CDR1 MGHRA, CDR2 YSYEKL. This CDR3 is 15 amino acids long. DNA of the CDR3: TGCGCCAGCAGCCAAGAGGGGGCGTCGGGATATGGCTACACCTTC. Protein: CASSQEGASGYGYTF.

This clonotype has only one observation. J is TRBJ2-1 and V is TRBV7-8; D tentatively reads TRBD1 or TRBD2 (5 bases each). CDR3 length: 16 amino acids. Trimming shortened V by 6 bases and J by 6 bases, and 21 bases separated the two germline ends. Germline-derived CDR1 and CDR2 are SGHVS and FQNEAQ. The CDR3 here is CASRRETQGARNEQFF. The CDR3 DNA sequence: TGTGCCAGCAGAAGGGAGACTCAGGGTGCACGCAATGAGCAGTTCTTC. Based on the CDR3 plus reference TRBV7-8 and TRBJ2-1, the full variable domain is GAGVSQSPRYKVAKRGQDVALRCDPISGHVSLFWYQQALGQGPEFLTYFQNEAQLDKSGLPSDRFFAERPEGSVSTLKIQRTQQEDSAVYLCASRRETQGARNEQFFGPGTRLTVL.

This chain connects TRBV20-1 to TRBJ2-5; D is unresolved. Germline V CDR1 and CDR2: DFQATT, SNEGSKA (reference sequence). The length of the CDR3 is 10 residues. Trimming shortened V by 5 bases and J by 1 base, and 2 bases separated the two germline ends. CDR3 nucleotides: TGCAGTGCTTTCCAAGAGACCCAGTACTTC. Translating it yields CSAFQETQYF.

Comments on this clonotype: The junction departs from the called germline gene at one end, perhaps through a read error. The chain combines TRBV7-2 with TRBJ2-7; D is perhaps TRBD1 or TRBD2 (5 bases each). Germline V gives CDR1 SGHTA, CDR2 FQGNSA. The CDR3 contains 14 residues. DNA of the CDR3: TGTGCCAGCAGCTTAGCGGGGACGTACTACCAGCAGTACTTC. This gives the protein CASSLAGTYYQQYF.

The chain recombines TRBV7-2 with TRBJ2-7; D not resolved. The germline V gene encodes CDR1 SGHTA and CDR2 FQGNSA. This CDR3 contains 14 residues. Trimming left V 0 bases short and J 5 bases short, with 11 bases between. This chain's CDR3 is CASSLAASSHEQYF. The CDR3 nucleotides are TGTGCCAGCAGCTTAGCGGCTAGTTCCCACGAGCAGTACTTC.

V and J are TRBV29-1 and TRBJ1-5, with TRBD1 matching over 7 bases. After removal of 6 bases from V and 3 bases from J, the junction contained 5 bases not matched to a gene. The CDR3 has 13 residues. The germline V gene encodes CDR1 SQVTM and CDR2 ANQGSEA. The CDR3 region has the DNA TGCAGCGTGGCACAGGGGATCAATCAGCCCCAGCATTTT. Residues: CSVAQGINQPQHF.

The J gene is TRBJ2-1, the V gene TRBV7-9; D gene ambiguous. CDR3 length: 11 amino acids. CDR1 is SEHNR and CDR2 is FQNEAQ in the germline V gene (reference sequence). Trimming removed 3 bases from V and 7 bases from J, with 4 bases in between. CDR3 in DNA: TGTGCCAGCAGCTTGGCGAATGAGCAGTTCTTC. This translates into CASSLANEQFF.

The chain is built from TRBV29-1 and TRBJ1-2; D is unresolved. Trimming took off 6 bases at V and 0 bases at J, with 8 bases between the two ends. From germline, CDR1 is SQVTM and CDR2 ANQGSEA. This CDR3 is 12 amino acids long. CDR3 sequence: CSVGSANYGYTF. For the CDR3, the DNA is TGCAGCGTCGGCAGTGCTAACTATGGCTACACCTTC.

The chain is built from TRBV6-2 or TRBV6-3 and TRBJ2-2; 9 bases are a match to TRBD1. CDR1 MNHEY and CDR2 SVGEGT come from the germline V gene. V dropped 4 bases and J dropped 3; count of bases not matched to a gene: 9. The CDR3 has 17 residues. DNA of the CDR3: TGTGCCAGCAGTTTAAAGACAGGGGGGTTTGACACCGGGGAGCTGTTTTTT. It is translated as CASSLKTGGFDTGELFF.